This TCR beta chain came from a study of HIV-infected patients and healthy controls (TCRdb year 2014). Concerning the study at large: CD4 counts rose modestly but significantly in most of the 16 patients after three months of therapy, yet stayed below normal ranges. Viral load fell below detection in about 70% of the 16 patients by the second bleed and in all patients following a further year of therapy. Patients exhibited no overall T-cell lymphocytopenia, and total CDR3 counts per chain were not significantly different from those of controls. Whether deep TCR repertoire sequencing of small blood samples from HIV patients could capture immune perturbation and reconstitution was tested in the study. The CD4:CD8 ratio rose slightly, whereas CD8 counts showed no consistent shift during early therapy. Results the study describes overall, beyond this receptor: The dynamics of distinct T-cell subpopulations could not be separated, and sequencing depth was restricted, because whole blood was used. Eight alpha and eight beta V genes showed significantly different mean usage between HIV-infected patients and controls. HLA typing of donors was not performed in the study. The therapy captured by the treated samples lasted only approximately 14 weeks, arguably too short a period to observe immune reconstitution given low adult thymic output. Compared with untreated HIV+ repertoires, healthy control repertoires had roughly threefold more distinct CDR3s and a higher Shannon diversity. Healthy controls shared more CDR3s between individuals than HIV+ patients, by Jaccard index and by count of highly shared sequences. The study cohorts differed slightly in age and sex profile, but those differences did not account for the observed differences in diversity. Processing was restricted to sixteen HIV-infected individuals, which the authors judged to be a major constraint on the generalizability of the findings. Alpha-beta chain pairing was not determined in the samples. MAIT cell alpha-chain CDR3s were found at high frequency in healthy controls but were severely depleted in HIV+ repertoires. In HIV-infected patients, the apparent post-therapy recovery of the Gini index was not replicated in size-matched repertoire data. During therapy, a significant decrease in frequency was seen for HIV-associated CDR3s, whereas no significant change was found for CMV-associated CDR3s, although most of them became more frequent. HIV-infected repertoires showed significantly elevated mean Gini indices relative to controls, which possibly reflects oligoclonality. Differing numbers of distinct sequences in patients and controls hindered comparison, and size-matching assigned excessive weight to rare events in the HIV-infected data.

This clonotype came up many times. Its binding antigen is unknown. Base qualities are not at hand, and no much larger clone is one base apart. Using SuperScript III with primers targeting the alpha and beta constant regions, approximately 450 ng of RNA was reverse transcribed. Separate libraries for the alpha and beta chains were generated through chain-specific third strand synthesis that incorporated multiplexing indices. To avoid primer bias, the protocol used one single primer pair to amplify every rearrangement within a chain, and the protocol also attached molecular barcodes to each cDNA molecule. Purified cDNA was ligated with T4 RNA Ligase 1 onto a 5' RACE adapter bearing a random hexamer and the SP2 sequencing primer site. With slow temperature ramps used to favor optimal annealing, second strand synthesis was primed from the SP2 site with Phusion polymerase. Each molecule's 12-nucleotide barcode consisted of two random hexamer sequences, both added before amplification and joined together. A short first PCR added P5 and P7 adapter elements plus a second index, followed by an approximately 20-cycle amplification PCR with P5s and P7 primers. The libraries went through roughly 27 PCR cycles in total, were quantified on a Qubit, were sized on a Bioanalyzer, and were diluted to roughly 4 nM. The normalized libraries were sequenced on an Illumina MiSeq using 2 x 250 paired-end kits. Reverse transcription reactions were cleaned up on MinElute columns and eluted into about 9.5 ul Tris-Cl. Adapter ligations were incubated for 23 hours at 16 degrees C and subsequently purified with AMPure XP beads at a 1:1 ratio. As for the authors' bioinformatics: A modified Decombinator processed the demultiplexed FASTQ files and output V, J, insert and barcode information. Sequences that shared a barcode but differed from the dominant sequence were treated as errors and discarded, and barcodes were clustered at Levenshtein distance 3 and counted to estimate the original cDNA molecules. For downstream analyses, the R packages ineq, vegan, igraph and RCytoscape were used, along with IMGT nomenclature and CDR3 definitions. V gene usage was computed over distinct sequences, each TCR counted once to avoid skew from clonal expansion. Within a donor, similarity networks joined unique CDR3 amino acid sequences in every case where two of them were separated by a single Levenshtein edit. In the repertoires, a search was made for a compiled set of published HIV-specific CDR3s (more than 90 alpha, approximately 770 beta) and CMV-specific CDR3s (around twelve alpha, 240 or so beta). Random subsampling to size-matched repertoires demonstrated that the decreased diversity in patients did not result from their lower sequence numbers. Clones were called with MiXCR by TCRdb after fastp trimmed the public reads at Q25, and only in-frame beta chains were retained. Under each unique CDR3 protein, matching rows form one entry showing the most common genes and DNA. The V and J calls come from TCRdb's annotation, not from the publication. The sample table shows 14,000 or so distinct CDR3 sequences, and about 12% are seen once. Roughly 40% of the sample belongs to the ten largest clones.

The study collected follow-up blood from HIV-infected patients roughly three months, about 14 weeks, after antiretroviral therapy began. Whole blood was used without cell fractionation, so the repertoire reflected all unsorted peripheral T cells. For RNA extraction, a 2.5 ml sample of peripheral blood was drawn into Tempus tubes. Enrollment excluded patients who had febrile or AIDS-related illness, tumors, hepatitis B or C coinfection, immunomodulatory therapy, recent vaccination or treatment interruptions. Residual genomic DNA was removed with the TURBO-DNase kit and globin mRNA was depleted with GLOBINclear. The receptor was isolated from an adult with HIV infection. The donor label of this sample is uncertain. The sample in question was blood, obtained during antiretroviral therapy.

The CDR3 region reads CASSLVYTSNTEAFF. In nucleotides, the sequence is TGTGCCAGCAGCTTGGTTTACACTTCGAACACTGAAGCTTTCTTT. The sequence links TRBV5-6 to TRBJ1-1, with no confidently assigned D gene. CDR1 and CDR2, looked up from the germline V gene, are SGHDT and YYEEEE. V drops 0 bases and J drops 1 base, leaving 10 bases in between. Taken from cysteine to phenylalanine, the CDR3 has 15 residues. Solely the CDR3 DNA is kept, with 45 bases framed from the first base. Full variable domain (CDR3 extended with the reference TRBV5-6 and TRBJ1-1 proteins): DAGVTQSPTHLIKTRGQQVTLRCSPKSGHDTVSWYQQALGQGPQFIFQYYEEEERQRGNFPDRFSGHQFPNYSSELNVNALLLGDSALYLCASSLVYTSNTEAFFGQGTRLTVV.